Listed below are T cell receptor beta chains from one sample, sequenced in a study of T cells in Graves' hyperthyroidism and ophthalmopathy. TCRdb reanalysed the multiplex PCR reads using MiXCR and keeps one entry per CDR3 protein. The data show 300,000 to 400,000 distinct CDR3 sequences, roughly 18% seen once. The sequencing sample was made of blood. The receptors here all came from a woman aged 45 to 65 with Graves' hyperthyroidism. The CDR3 runs from the conserved cysteine through the conserved F or W.

TRBV30,TRBJ2-2,CAWSWGPGEPFF
TRBV20-1,TRBJ2-7,CSAEFGTGISEQYF
TRBV28,TRBJ1-4,CASSRPGTVEKLFF
TRBV28,TRBJ2-5,CASSTTFGVGVGETQYF
TRBV6-1,TRBJ1-4,CASRVRIDEKLFF
TRBV5-6,TRBJ1-1,CASRTRTGRTEAFF
TRBV18,TRBJ2-3,CASSPRQDSTDTQYF
TRBV12-3/TRBV12-4,TRBJ2-3,CASSPYGGVSTDTQYF
TRBV6-2/TRBV6-3,TRBJ1-3,CASNTGAGNTIYF
TRBV6-1,TRBJ1-2,CASSEGQGVGGYTF
TRBV10-1,TRBJ2-3,CASSDPADTQYF
TRBV5-5,TRBJ1-2,CASSPDSQDYGYTF